Below, 22 T cell receptor beta chains from the same sample are listed, as sequenced in a study of blood T cell repertoires in COVID-19. Assay used: immunoSEQ multiplex PCR; TCRdb lists only in-frame clones, some missing. In the table there are 73,000 or so clones, around 92% of which are singletons. What was sequenced was peripheral blood. The origin of the receptors is a human donor with active COVID-19. The donor label of this sample is uncertain.

The rearrangement uses TRBV28 and TRBJ1-4; the match to TRBD1 covers 8 bases. V shed 6 bases, J shed 8 bases, and the junction held 8 bases outside the gene matches. CDR1 and CDR2 from the germline V gene are MDHEN and SYDVKM. This CDR3 spans 14 amino acids. The CDR3 DNA reads as TGTGCCAGCAGGCGGACAGGGTCAGGGGAAAAACTGTTTTTT. Amino acids: CASRRTGSGEKLFF.

The gene calls are TRBV10-3 and TRBJ2-7; 8 bases match TRBD2. The CDR3 spans 18 residues. Germline-derived CDR1 and CDR2 are ENHRY and SYGVKD. The ends lost 7 bases at V and 1 base at J; junction bases unmatched: 18. The DNA of the CDR3 is TGTGCCATCACTTGGGTCGTTACTACAGCGGGAGATTCCTACGAGCAGTACTTC. Translated: CAITWVVTTAGDSYEQYF.

The chain combines TRBV2 with TRBJ2-7; 7 nucleotides agree with TRBD1. This CDR3 has 14 amino acids. In germline, CDR1 is SNHLY, CDR2 FYNNEI. Trimming at V came to 8 bases and at J to 2 bases, leaving 9 bases not matched to a gene. CDR3 loop: CASRPLQGPYEQYF. The CDR3 bases are TGTGCCAGCCGTCCCCTACAGGGGCCCTACGAGCAGTACTTC.

V is TRBV9 and J is TRBJ2-1; TRBD2 might be the D (5 bases). Germline loops: CDR1 SGDLS, CDR2 YYNGEE. The CDR3 contains 12 residues. V was trimmed by 3 bases and J by 15 bases, leaving 16 bases between them. The CDR3 DNA sequence: TGTGCCAGCAGCGCACGATCCGGGGTGGTGTTCTTC. Its protein product is CASSARSGVVFF.

In its sample, this clone was seen a few times. The rearrangement joins TRBV5-8 to TRBJ1-5; TRBD1 matches at 7 bases. The CDR3 covers 15 residues. Germline CDR1 and CDR2: SGHTS and YDEGEE. J lost 6 bases, V lost 1 base, and 7 bases had no gene match. CDR3 loop: CASSLLLQGTQPQHF. The CDR3 DNA is TGTGCCAGCAGCTTGTTGTTACAGGGGACTCAGCCCCAGCATTTT.

This chain links TRBV10-2 with TRBJ1-2; D gene uncertain. Looked up from germline, CDR1 is WSHSY and CDR2 is SAAADI. V lost 4 bases to trimming and J lost 10 bases, with 16 bases between them. This CDR3 contains 13 residues. CDR3 sequence (DNA): TGCGCCAGCAGTGGTTTCAGGAGGAGGGCCTACACCTTC. It specifies CASSGFRRRAYTF.

This clone showed up just a few times. The rearrangement links TRBV6-6 to TRBJ2-1, with a weak D call TRBD1 (5 bases). Between the trimmed V and J ends, which lost 4 bases and 13 bases, there was a span of 11 bases. The CDR3 extends over 11 amino acids. The germline V gene encodes CDR1 MNHNY and CDR2 SVGAGI (reference sequence). CDR3 loop: CASSSATDQFF. Here the CDR3 DNA reads TGTGCCAGCAGTTCGGCGACAGATCAGTTCTTC.

The rearrangement joins TRBV5-4 to TRBJ2-1; the D is unclear. Between the trimmed V and J ends, which lost 2 bases and 0 bases, there was a span of 9 bases. This CDR3 comprises 15 residues. Germline CDR1 SGHNT, CDR2 YYREEE (reference sequence). CDR3 sequence reads: CASSLNYRSYNEQFF. The CDR3 nucleotides are TGTGCCAGCAGCTTAAACTACCGCTCCTACAATGAGCAGTTCTTC.

The chain carries TRBV4-1 and TRBJ2-7; TRBD2 agrees at 7 bases. The CDR3 is 14 amino acids. V lost 4 bases, J lost 5 bases, and 8 bases stayed unmatched. Germline assignment: CDR1 MGHRA and CDR2 YSYEKL. In nucleotides, the CDR3 is TGCGCCAGCAGCCTGGCGGGAGAGGTGAACGAGCAGTACTTC. Translated: CASSLAGEVNEQYF.

The CDR3 DNA reads as TGTGCCAGCAGCGGGCTAGCCAAAAACATTCAGTACTTC. Amino acids: CASSGLAKNIQYF. This sequence joins TRBV7-2 and TRBJ2-4; no definite D call. The V end lost 5 bases, the J end lost 0 bases, and 5 bases lay between the germline ends. CDR1 is SGHTA and CDR2 is FQGNSA in the germline V gene. The CDR3 sequence is 13 residues long.

The rearrangement links TRBV6-5 to TRBJ1-5; 9 bases are shared with TRBD1. This CDR3 contains 15 residues. Trimming removed 5 bases from V and 6 bases from J; junction bases left unmatched: 8. The germline V gene has CDR1 MNHEY and CDR2 SVGAGI. The CDR3 loop is CASSPTGQGIQPQHF. CDR3 nucleotides: TGTGCCAGCAGTCCGACGGGACAGGGTATTCAGCCCCAGCATTTT.

This clone was detected only once. The chain couples TRBV3-1 (or the pseudogene TRBV3-2) to TRBJ2-5; TRBD2 might be the D (6 bases). The CDR3 is made up of 15 amino acids. V lost 4 bases and J lost 1, with 13 bases in between. CDR1 and CDR2 from the germline V gene are LGHDT and YNNKEL (reference sequence). CDR3 protein: CASSRRRGPQETQYF. The CDR3 nucleotides are TGTGCCAGCAGCCGACGGCGGGGTCCCCAAGAGACCCAGTACTTC.

The chain carries TRBV30 and TRBJ1-5; D call uncertain. The V gene lost 1 base and the J gene lost 7 bases, with 8 bases spanning the gap. Germline V gene lookup returns CDR1 GTSNPN and CDR2 SVGIG (reference sequence). The CDR3 is 12 amino acids. The CDR3 loop reads CAWSGEGQPQHF. The CDR3 region has the DNA TGTGCCTGGAGTGGCGAGGGCCAGCCCCAGCATTTT.

CDR3 bases: TGTGCCAGCACCAAATGGTCCTCAGGGGCGCTGGGTGGGGCCAACGTCCTGACTTTC. It encodes CASTKWSSGALGGANVLTF. The chain carries TRBV7-9 and TRBJ2-6, with D possibly TRBD1 on 6 matching bases. Per the germline V gene, CDR1 is SEHNR and CDR2 is FQNEAQ (reference sequence). With 7 bases removed from V and 3 bases from J, the gap between germline ends came to 25 bases. CDR3 length equals 19 residues.

The V and J genes are TRBV30 and TRBJ2-3, with TRBD2 matching over 13 bases. Trimming removed 0 bases from V and 6 bases from J; junction bases left unmatched: 6. The CDR3 sequence is 16 residues long. Per the germline V gene, CDR1 is GTSNPN and CDR2 is SVGIG (reference sequence). The CDR3 sequence is CAWSVGGLAGFDTQYF. CDR3 in DNA: TGTGCCTGGAGTGTAGGGGGACTAGCGGGATTTGATACGCAGTATTTT.

This chain uses TRBV9 with TRBJ2-2, with a weak D call TRBD1 (6 bases). CDR1 is SGDLS and CDR2 is YYNGEE in the germline V gene. This CDR3 region has 16 residues. Trimming stripped 0 bases from V and 7 bases from J, with 16 bases between. The CDR3 loop is CASSVGSGASIGELFF. Written as DNA, the CDR3 is TGTGCCAGCAGCGTAGGTTCAGGGGCGAGTATCGGGGAGCTGTTTTTT.

The table lists this clone with a few counts. The V call is TRBV7-9, the J call TRBJ1-1, with 9 nucleotides matching TRBD1. Trimming removed 5 bases from V and 4 bases from J; junction bases left unmatched: 5. Germline values: CDR1 SEHNR, CDR2 FQNEAQ (reference sequence). The CDR3 extends over 14 amino acids. The CDR3 protein is CASSLTGQGTEAFF. In nucleotides, the CDR3 is TGTGCCAGCAGCCTAACGGGACAGGGCACTGAAGCTTTCTTT.

The chain's CDR3 is CASSGRDRAYSPLHF. The CDR3 nucleotides are TGTGCCAGCAGTGGGCGGGACAGGGCGTACTCACCCCTCCACTTT. The chain joins TRBV28 to TRBJ1-6, with TRBD1 matching 9 bases. CDR3 length: 15 amino acids. Germline trimming cut 5 bases from V and 10 bases from J; bases unmatched to any gene: 9. Germline V gene lookup returns CDR1 MDHEN and CDR2 SYDVKM.

The rearrangement joins TRBV6-2 or TRBV6-3 to TRBJ1-5; D possibly corresponds to TRBD1 (5 bases). The germline gives CDR1 MNHEY, CDR2 SVGEGT. This CDR3 is built from 14 residues. Trimming took 1 base from V and 3 from J, leaving 7 bases between them. CDR3 residues: CASSYFRDNQPQHF. CDR3 DNA sequence: TGTGCCAGCAGTTACTTCAGGGACAATCAGCCCCAGCATTTT.

This chain joins TRBV6-5 and TRBJ2-3; TRBD1 aligns across 7 bases. The V and J ends lost 7 bases and 3 bases, in that order; junction bases with no gene match: 4. The V gene's germline CDR1 is MNHEY and CDR2 SVGAGI. The CDR3 has 13 residues. The CDR3 loop is CASTLQGTDTQYF. The CDR3 bases are TGTGCCAGCACCCTACAGGGGACAGATACGCAGTATTTT.

This chain connects TRBV21-1 to TRBJ1-1; TRBD1, as called in the table, went unchecked against the DNA. TRBV21-1 constitutes a pseudogene. The CDR3 contains 14 residues. The CDR3 region is CASSPGGMGTEAFF. In nucleotides, the CDR3 is TGTGCCAGCAGTCCAGGGGGCATGGGAACTGAAGCTTTCTTT.

This clone came up once. This chain uses TRBV14 with TRBJ1-2; D remains unclear. V shed 0 bases and J shed 2 bases, with 7 bases lying between them. The germline V gene has CDR1 SGHDN and CDR2 FVKESK. This CDR3 comprises 14 residues. The CDR3 spells CASSQDRGNYGYTF. DNA of the CDR3: TGTGCCAGCAGCCAAGATCGCGGGAACTATGGCTACACCTTC.